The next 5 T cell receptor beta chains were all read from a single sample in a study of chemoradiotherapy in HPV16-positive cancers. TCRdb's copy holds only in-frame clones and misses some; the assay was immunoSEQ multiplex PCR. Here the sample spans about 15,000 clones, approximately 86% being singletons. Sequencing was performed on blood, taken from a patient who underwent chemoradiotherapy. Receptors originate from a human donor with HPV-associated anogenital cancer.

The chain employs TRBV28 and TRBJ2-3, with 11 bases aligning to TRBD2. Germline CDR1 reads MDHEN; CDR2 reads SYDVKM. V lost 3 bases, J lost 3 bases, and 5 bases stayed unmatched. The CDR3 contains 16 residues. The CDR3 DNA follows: TGTGCCAGCAGTTTGATAGCGGGAGGGGGGACAGATACGCAGTATTTT. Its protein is CASSLIAGGGTDTQYF. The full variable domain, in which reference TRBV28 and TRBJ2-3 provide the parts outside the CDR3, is DVKVTQSSRYLVKRTGEKVFLECVQDMDHENMFWYRQDPGLGLRLIYFSYDVKMKEKGDIPEGYSVSREKKERFSLILESASTNQTSMYLCASSLIAGGGTDTQYFGPGTRLTVL.

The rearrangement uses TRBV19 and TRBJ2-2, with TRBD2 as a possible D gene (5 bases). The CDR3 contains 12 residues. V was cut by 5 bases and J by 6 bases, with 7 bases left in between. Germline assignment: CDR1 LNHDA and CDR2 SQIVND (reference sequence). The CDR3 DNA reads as TGTGCCAGTAGTTTGAGGGCCGGGGAGCTGTTTTTT. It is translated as CASSLRAGELFF.

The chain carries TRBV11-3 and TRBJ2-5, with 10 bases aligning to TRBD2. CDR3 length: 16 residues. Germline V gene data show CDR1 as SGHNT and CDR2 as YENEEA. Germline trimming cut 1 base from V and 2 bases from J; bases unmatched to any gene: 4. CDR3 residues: CASSLGAGGSQETQYF. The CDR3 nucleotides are TGTGCCAGCAGCTTAGGAGCGGGGGGGTCGCAAGAGACCCAGTACTTC.

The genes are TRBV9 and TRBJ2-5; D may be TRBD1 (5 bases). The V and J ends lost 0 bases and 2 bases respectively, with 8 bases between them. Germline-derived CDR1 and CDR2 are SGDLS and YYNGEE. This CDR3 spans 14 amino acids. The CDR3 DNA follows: TGTGCCAGCAGCGTAGGGCGACAGCAAGAGACCCAGTACTTC. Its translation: CASSVGRQQETQYF. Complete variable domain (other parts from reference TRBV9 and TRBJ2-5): DSGVTQTPKHLITATGQRVTLRCSPRSGDLSVYWYQQSLDQGLQFLIQYYNGEERAKGNILERFSAQQFPDLHSELNLSSLELGDSALYFCASSVGRQQETQYFGPGTRLLVL.

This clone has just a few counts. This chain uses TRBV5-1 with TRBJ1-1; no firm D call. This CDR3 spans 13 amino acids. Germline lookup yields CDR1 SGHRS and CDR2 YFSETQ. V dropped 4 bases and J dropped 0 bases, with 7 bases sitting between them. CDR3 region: CASSTEMNTEAFF. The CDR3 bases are TGCGCCAGCAGCACGGAGATGAACACTGAAGCTTTCTTT.